The sequence of this T cell receptor beta chain was determined in a study of T cell responses to AZD1222 COVID-19 vaccine (dated by TCRdb to 2020 to 2022). In terms of the full investigation: TCR sequencing was performed for roughly 250 trial participants, of whom about 200 were given two doses of AZD1222 and around 25 were given two doses of MenACWY control vaccine. Enrollment into the trials was organized by age into subgroups of 18-55, 56-69 and 70-plus years, and those subgroups contained 148, 28 and 57 TCR-sequenced participants, respectively. Broad study findings and their caveats: In the small 56-69-year group, the increase in depth fell short of significance, most likely because of low power. Conclusions about previously exposed vaccinees are limited because only a handful of AZD1222 recipients were SARS-CoV-2 seropositive at baseline. Because no day 14 peak-response samples were available, repertoires were characterized only after the peak T cell response. CD4 TCRs associated with the vaccine covered the entire spike protein, and the dominant responses were in regions 160-218 and 743-854. Reportedly, almost half of the unique spike-specific TCRs recognized epitopes lying outside the regions that are mutated in the B.1.351 and B.1.1.7 variants. Spike-specific TCR breadth and depth rose significantly after two AZD1222 doses compared with day 0 and with MenACWY recipients. Most participants were white British and females outnumbered males, and the authors suggested that clonal diversity may have been underestimated.

The CDR3 numbers 14 residues from cysteine through phenylalanine. Solely the CDR3 DNA is kept, with 42 bases framed from the first base. From the germline V gene (reference sequence), CDR1 is MNHEY and CDR2 is SMNVEV. The V end loses 5 bases and the J end loses 7 bases, and a stretch of 17 bases separates them. The CDR3 regions of human TCRbeta chains were subjected to immunosequencing. The source study handled its data this way. TCRs in the repertoires were compared against a reference library of SARS-CoV-2-specific TCRs that had been generated with the MIRA antigen-specificity platform. Breadth was defined as the fraction of unique TCRs that were SARS-CoV-2-associated, and depth was defined as the fraction of total T cells that were SARS-CoV-2-associated. Using the MIRA data, every spike-specific TCR was mapped to the spike region that the TCR reacted to and assigned to either a CD4 or a CD8 class. Log10-transformed breadth and depth values were compared by one-way ANOVA with Sidak's multiple comparisons tests. In TCRdb, the immuneACCESS table is reduced to in-frame sequences with V and J assigned. These tables do not hold every clone; where another copy was compared, an unresolved V gene accounts for under half, and the others remain unexplained. V, J and clone size are taken as reported in that table, and D and trimming were inferred from the DNA itself. The sample includes approximately 150,000 clones, with 85% to 95% observed a single time. The ten biggest clones cover approximately 12% of the sample.

In the paper's terms, the time point label means: sample from adult after SARS-CoV-2 infection, after symptom onset. Two convalescent COVID-19 patients, sampled after symptom onset from adults with prior SARS-CoV-2 infection, were also TCR-sequenced for comparison. As to this clone: It has no known antigen specificity. Base quality data are lacking; no much larger clone is found one base away.

The rearrangement combines TRBV27 with TRBJ1-2; a weak D assignment points to TRBD1 (6 bases agree). This sequence originates from an adult who had recovered from COVID-19. Sequencing was performed on peripheral blood, taken after recovery from COVID-19. The CDR3 in this case is CASSLEGGAGGYTF. The DNA is as follows: TGTGCCAGCAGTCTAGAGGGGGGCGCCGGTGGCTACACCTTC.